This passage covers 30 T cell receptor beta chains from one sample sequenced in a study of long-term antiretroviral therapy in people with HIV (dated by TCRdb to about 2022). The immunoSEQ hsTCRB v3.0 assay was used at survey level resolution for TRB variable region sequencing. Imported from immuneACCESS, the table was reduced by TCRdb to in-frame sequences with V and J called. These copies leave out some clones; in studies compared against another copy, an unresolved V gene accounts for under half, and the cause of the remainder is not known. The table for this sample lists roughly 25,000 clones; about 86% of them were counted only once. Approximately 5.6% of the sample belongs to the ten largest clones. Sequenced material: unsorted PBMCs, taken 0.7 years before starting antiretroviral therapy. The source is a man under 40 with HIV.

The chain employs TRBV6-5 and TRBJ2-5; TRBD2 agrees at 9 bases. The CDR3 has 14 residues. V was clipped by 2 bases and J by 4 bases; unmatched bases: 2. CDR1 and CDR2 (germline): MNHEY, SVGAGI. The CDR3 DNA is TGTGCCAGCAGTTACGGTAGCGGGGGAGAGACCCAGTACTTC. It encodes CASSYGSGGETQYF.

The V and J genes are TRBV11-2 and TRBJ1-1; D is undetermined. Between the trimmed V and J ends, which lost 5 bases and 2 bases, there was a span of 12 bases. CDR1 is SGHAT and CDR2 is FQNNGV in the germline V gene. The CDR3 has 14 residues. The CDR3: CASSPLAVNTEAFF. The CDR3 DNA sequence: TGTGCCAGCAGCCCCCTGGCTGTAAACACTGAAGCTTTCTTT.

The rearrangement joins TRBV23-1 to TRBJ2-7; D is uncertain. TRBV23-1 qualifies as an ORF whose function is uncertain. This CDR3 is built from 14 residues. V gave up 0 bases and J gave up 1 base, with 7 bases separating them. CDR3 sequence: CASSQSCRSYEQYF. In nucleotides, the CDR3 is TGCGCCAGCAGTCAATCGTGTCGTTCCTACGAGCAGTACTTC.

This clone was found a few times. The chain joins TRBV11-2 to TRBJ2-3; tentative D call: TRBD2 (5 bases). This CDR3 comprises 13 residues. The germline V gene has CDR1 SGHAT and CDR2 FQNNGV. Trimming cost V 6 bases and J 3 bases, with 10 bases left between them. CDR3 residues: CASRSGETDTQYF. DNA for the CDR3: TGTGCCAGCAGGTCTGGGGAGACAGATACGCAGTATTTT.

The rearrangement links TRBV5-1 to TRBJ2-1, with 8 bases aligning to TRBD2. V gave up 1 base and J gave up 8 bases; unmatched junction bases: 5. CDR1 SGHRS and CDR2 YFSETQ come from the germline V gene. CDR3 length equals 14 residues. CDR3 protein: CASSLQLAGDEQFF. The CDR3 coding sequence is TGCGCCAGCAGCTTGCAGCTAGCGGGTGATGAGCAGTTCTTC.

This chain joins TRBV5-4 and TRBJ2-1; no clear D gene. The V end lost 6 bases, the J end lost 7 bases, and 8 bases lay between the germline ends. From germline, CDR1 is SGHNT and CDR2 YYREEE (reference sequence). The CDR3 length is 11 residues. In DNA form, the CDR3 reads TGTGCCAGCAACGCATGGAATGAGCAGTTCTTC. It specifies CASNAWNEQFF.

The rearrangement joins TRBV5-4 to TRBJ2-6; 7 nucleotides match TRBD1. Germline lookup yields CDR1 SGHNT and CDR2 YYREEE (reference sequence). J lost 1 base, V lost 6 bases, and 10 bases had no gene match. The CDR3 sequence is 17 residues long. CDR3 residues: CASTGTDARSGANVLTF. The CDR3 nucleotides read TGTGCCAGCACAGGGACAGATGCTAGGTCTGGGGCCAACGTCCTGACTTTC.

The rearrangement joins TRBV4-1 to TRBJ2-1; 7 bases match TRBD2. The germline V gene encodes CDR1 MGHRA and CDR2 YSYEKL. The trim removed 0 bases at V and 6 bases at J, leaving 8 bases unmatched. The CDR3 sequence is 16 residues long. Here the CDR3 reads CASSQEGGLGINEQFF. CDR3 coding DNA: TGCGCCAGCAGCCAAGAGGGTGGACTAGGCATCAATGAGCAGTTCTTC.

The CDR3 sequence: CASSIEEGRSNQPQHF. The CDR3 nucleotides are TGTGCCAGTAGTATTGAAGAGGGCAGGAGCAATCAGCCCCAGCATTTT. The chain is built from TRBV19 and TRBJ1-5; unclear D gene. V gave up 3 bases and J gave up 1 base, with 13 bases separating them. Germline-derived CDR1 and CDR2 are LNHDA and SQIVND (reference sequence). The CDR3 runs 16 residues.

The chain combines TRBV30 with TRBJ2-5, with 7 bases aligning to TRBD1. The CDR3 has 14 amino acids. The ends lost 3 bases at V and 11 bases at J; junction bases unmatched: 15. Germline V CDR1 and CDR2: GTSNPN, SVGIG (reference sequence). This chain's CDR3 is CAWRRQGSSSPQYF. CDR3 coding DNA: TGTGCCTGGAGAAGACAGGGCTCTTCCTCTCCTCAGTACTTC.

The chain has TRBV28 and TRBJ2-5; D remains ambiguous. Looked up from germline, CDR1 is MDHEN and CDR2 is SYDVKM. V shed 5 bases and J shed 2 bases, with 12 bases lying between them. This CDR3 spans 14 amino acids. As DNA, the CDR3 is TGTGCCAGCAGTCCTCCTAGTGCACAAGAGACCCAGTACTTC. Translating gives CASSPPSAQETQYF.

The rearrangement joins TRBV7-8 to TRBJ1-4; weak D call: TRBD1 (6 bases). CDR1 and CDR2 (germline): SGHVS, FQNEAQ. The CDR3 is made up of 15 amino acids. Deletions cut 5 bases from V and 4 bases from J, with 14 bases between. Here the CDR3 reads CASSPTGQFNEKLFF. The DNA for the CDR3 is TGTGCCAGCAGCCCGACAGGACAGTTTAATGAAAAACTGTTTTTT.

The rearrangement uses TRBV5-5 and TRBJ1-6, with 11 bases lining up with TRBD1. The CDR3 runs 15 residues. Germline V gives CDR1 SGHKS, CDR2 YYEKEE (reference sequence). Unmatched junction bases numbered 7, after V lost 6 bases and J lost 8 bases. CDR3 in DNA: TGTGCCAGCAATCGGACAGGGGGCGGGTATTCACCCCTCCACTTT. Translating it yields CASNRTGGGYSPLHF.

The chain couples TRBV2 to TRBJ1-1, with D perhaps TRBD1 (5 bases). Between the trimmed V and J ends, which lost 4 bases and 1 base, there was a span of 13 bases. Germline V gives CDR1 SNHLY, CDR2 FYNNEI. This CDR3 is 15 amino acids long. The CDR3 nucleotides read TGTGCCAGCAGTGTTCCGGGACGCAAGAACACTGAAGCTTTCTTT. Translation: CASSVPGRKNTEAFF. The whole variable domain, filled in from reference TRBV2 and TRBJ1-1, reads EPEVTQTPSHQVTQMGQEVILRCVPISNHLYFYWYRQILGQKVEFLVSFYNNEISEKSEIFDDQFSVERPDGSNFTLKIRSTKLEDSAMYFCASSVPGRKNTEAFFGQGTRLTVV.

The chain recombines TRBV14 with TRBJ1-2, with 7 positions matching TRBD1. With 4 bases clipped from V and 0 bases from J, the junction kept 8 bases outside the gene matches. The CDR3 covers 16 residues. Germline CDR1 SGHDN, CDR2 FVKESK. CDR3 residues: CASSRFRDRPNYGYTF. The CDR3 bases are TGTGCCAGCAGCCGCTTCCGGGACAGACCTAACTATGGCTACACCTTC.

The CDR3 here is CASSVSLAGDNEQFF. CDR3 in DNA: TGTGCCAGCAGCGTTAGTCTAGCGGGAGACAATGAGCAGTTCTTC. The chain uses TRBV9 and TRBJ2-1; 10 nucleotides align to TRBD2. The V segment lost 2 bases and the J segment 5 bases; nucleotides outside the gene matches: 4. Germline assignment: CDR1 SGDLS and CDR2 YYNGEE. The CDR3 extends over 15 amino acids.

The V and J genes are TRBV30 and TRBJ2-3; unclear D gene. Per germline, CDR1 GTSNPN and CDR2 SVGIG (reference sequence). This CDR3 region has 15 residues. V was cut by 3 bases and J by 0 bases, with 13 bases left in between. CDR3 residues: CAWRGIQSSTDTQYF. The CDR3 nucleotides are TGTGCCTGGAGAGGCATCCAGTCTAGCACAGATACGCAGTATTTT.

This chain uses TRBV7-9 with TRBJ1-5; D not resolved. CDR3 size: 14 residues. The germline V and J ends were trimmed by 2 bases and 2 bases, with 7 bases remaining between them. Germline V CDR1 and CDR2: SEHNR, FQNEAQ (reference sequence). CDR3 coding DNA: TGTGCCAGCAGCTTACTAGGACGCAATCAGCCCCAGCATTTT. Translated: CASSLLGRNQPQHF.

CDR3 bases: TGTGCCAGCAGCTGGGGGCCCACAGGGAACACTGAAGCTTTCTTT. Translated, it gives CASSWGPTGNTEAFF. The rearrangement links TRBV5-6 to TRBJ1-1, with D possibly being TRBD1 (6 bases). V lost 3 bases to trimming and J lost 1 base, with 13 bases between them. CDR1 is SGHDT, CDR2 YYEEEE, per germline. This CDR3 has 15 amino acids.

On this clone itself: The sample carries other DNA sequences with the same CDR3. The V gene is TRBV28, the J gene TRBJ2-2; D is ambiguous. CDR1 MDHEN and CDR2 SYDVKM come from the germline V gene. Trimming removed 5 bases from V and 5 bases from J, with 9 bases in between. This CDR3 region has 13 residues. In nucleotides, the CDR3 is TGTGCCAGCAGTCCTCGCGGAACCGGGGAGCTGTTTTTT. As protein: CASSPRGTGELFF.

The chain couples TRBV28 to TRBJ1-2, with TRBD1 matching 9 bases. From germline, CDR1 is MDHEN and CDR2 SYDVKM. The CDR3 is made up of 16 amino acids. The V segment lost 3 bases and the J segment 2 bases; nucleotides outside the gene matches: 7. The CDR3 nucleotides read TGTGCCAGCAGTTTCCAGACAGGGGGAAACAACTATGGCTACACCTTC. Residues: CASSFQTGGNNYGYTF.

The chain combines TRBV9 with TRBJ2-7; a weak D match, TRBD2 (5 bases). Per germline, CDR1 SGDLS and CDR2 YYNGEE. The CDR3 covers 16 residues. The ends were cut back, 3 bases at V and 3 bases at J, with 19 bases in the middle. The DNA for the CDR3 is TGTGCCAGCAGCGGCAGCTTGGAGGCCTCGGGCTACGAGCAGTACTTC. Translated: CASSGSLEASGYEQYF.

CDR3 sequence: CASSPFIGSTDTQYF. The DNA for the CDR3 is TGTGCCAGCAGCCCATTTATCGGGAGCACAGATACGCAGTATTTT. The V call is TRBV14, the J call TRBJ2-3; D unresolved. CDR3 length: 15 residues. V shed 4 bases and J shed 0 bases, with 11 bases lying between them. Looked up from germline, CDR1 is SGHDN and CDR2 is FVKESK.

This chain connects TRBV4-2 to TRBJ2-7, with a possible D match to TRBD1 (6 bases). CDR3 length equals 15 residues. Trimming took off 3 bases at V and 3 bases at J, with 15 bases between the two ends. From germline, CDR1 is LGHNA and CDR2 YNFKEQ. The CDR3 sequence: CASSHEGSGDYEQYF. The CDR3 region has the DNA TGTGCCAGCAGCCATGAGGGTTCAGGGGACTACGAGCAGTACTTC.

The chain employs TRBV11-2 and TRBJ1-2, with 7 bases aligning to TRBD1. Trimming removed 5 bases from V and 3 bases from J; junction bases left unmatched: 9. Looked up from germline, CDR1 is SGHAT and CDR2 is FQNNGV. CDR3 length: 15 residues. The CDR3: CASSPGSGTDYGYTF. The CDR3, as DNA: TGTGCCAGCAGCCCAGGCTCCGGGACAGACTATGGCTACACCTTC.

The chain combines TRBV7-8 with TRBJ1-5; D call uncertain. CDR3 length: 14 residues. V gave up 0 bases and J gave up 7 bases, with 10 bases separating them. Germline V lookup: CDR1 SGHVS, CDR2 FQNEAQ. The CDR3 DNA sequence: TGTGCCAGCAGCTTAGCCGGGTTAAGGCAGCCCCAGCATTTT. Protein sequence: CASSLAGLRQPQHF.

The CDR3: CASSQDRREQFF. CDR3 DNA: TGCGCCAGCAGCCAAGATAGGCGTGAGCAGTTCTTC. V is TRBV4-3 and J is TRBJ2-1; D is uncertain. In germline, CDR1 is LGHNA, CDR2 YSLEER. The V end was cut by 0 bases, the J end by 9 bases, with 6 bases between. The CDR3 runs 12 residues.

V gene TRBV30 combines with J gene TRBJ2-3; weak D call: TRBD2 (6 bases). Trimming left V 1 base short and J 7 bases short, with 12 bases between. There are 13 residues in the CDR3. CDR1 GTSNPN and CDR2 SVGIG come from the germline V gene (reference sequence). The CDR3 region is CAWSAGTANTQYF. Written as DNA, the CDR3 is TGTGCCTGGAGTGCGGGGACTGCAAATACGCAGTATTTT.

The chain combines TRBV15 with TRBJ1-2; 7 bases are a match to TRBD1. This CDR3 region has 17 residues. Germline CDR1 reads LNHNV; CDR2 reads YYDKDF (reference sequence). The V segment lost 4 bases and the J segment 1 base; nucleotides outside the gene matches: 12. The CDR3 sequence is CATSNRPSGTDNYGYTF. The CDR3 DNA reads as TGTGCCACCAGCAATAGGCCTTCCGGGACAGATAACTATGGCTACACCTTC.

The gene calls are TRBV30 and TRBJ2-7; possibly TRBD1 for D (6 bases). Germline values: CDR1 GTSNPN, CDR2 SVGIG (reference sequence). Trimming took off 0 bases at V and 2 bases at J, with 17 bases between the two ends. The CDR3 runs to 16 residues. This CDR3 reads CAWSVLGHRNPYEQYF. In DNA form, the CDR3 reads TGTGCCTGGAGTGTACTGGGACACCGAAACCCCTACGAGCAGTACTTC.